Following are 21 T cell receptor beta chains from one sample sequenced in a study of shared clonotypes between healthy human individuals. The protocol was immunoSEQ multiplex PCR, while the TCRdb copy is restricted to in-frame clones and leaves out a portion. This repertoire shows some 2,100,000 clones, nearly 97% found once; its top ten account for 0.1% to 0.15%. The sample was naive CD4+ T cells sorted from blood. Subset indicated: CD45RA+ positively selected. These receptors were obtained from a man aged 18 to 35 in good health.

The J gene is TRBJ1-2, the V gene TRBV19, with D hard to call. Germline CDR1 LNHDA, CDR2 SQIVND (reference sequence). This CDR3 region has 15 residues. Trimming took off 0 bases at V and 8 bases at J, with 16 bases between the two ends. The CDR3 DNA reads as TGTGCCAGTAGTATAGATCGGCAGGCTCCGAGGGGCTACACCTTC. Amino acid sequence: CASSIDRQAPRGYTF.

This chain uses TRBV7-2 with TRBJ2-7; TRBD1 matches 8 bases. The CDR3 is made up of 15 amino acids. Germline CDR1 reads SGHTA; CDR2 reads FQGNSA. J gave up 4 bases and V 6 bases, and 11 bases lay outside the gene matches. CDR3 protein: CASSPGGAGVYEQYF. For the CDR3, the DNA is TGTGCCAGCAGTCCAGGGGGCGCTGGGGTTTACGAGCAGTACTTC.

J is TRBJ2-7 and V is TRBV19; D uncertain. The CDR3 runs to 14 residues. Trimming shortened V by 1 base and J by 2 bases, and 9 bases separated the two germline ends. Germline CDR1 is LNHDA and CDR2 is SQIVND (reference sequence). The CDR3 DNA reads TGTGCCAGTAGTATAGCCGGCCGTACCTACGAGCAGTACTTC. Translated, it gives CASSIAGRTYEQYF.

J is TRBJ2-2 and V is TRBV19, with 8 positions matching TRBD1. Trimming at V came to 6 bases and at J to 3 bases, leaving 6 bases not matched to a gene. The CDR3 consists of 15 residues. CDR1 and CDR2 from the germline V gene are LNHDA and SQIVND (reference sequence). CDR3 in amino acids: CASSELDRDTGELFF. In DNA form, the CDR3 reads TGTGCCAGTAGCGAATTGGACAGGGACACCGGGGAGCTGTTTTTT.

The chain has TRBV19 and TRBJ2-2; TRBD1 is a possible D gene (5 bases). The germline V gene encodes CDR1 LNHDA and CDR2 SQIVND (reference sequence). The CDR3 runs 16 residues. The V gene lost 4 bases and the J gene lost 0 bases, with 12 bases spanning the gap. As DNA, the CDR3 is TGTGCCAGTAGTAATCCGGCAGGGACGAACACCGGGGAGCTGTTTTTT. Translated: CASSNPAGTNTGELFF.

Concerning this clone: The sample carries other DNA sequences with the same CDR3. The chain has TRBV30 and TRBJ1-1; D is ambiguous. CDR3 length: 11 amino acids. Germline V gives CDR1 GTSNPN, CDR2 SVGIG (reference sequence). Trimming took off 0 bases at V and 7 bases at J, with 6 bases between the two ends. CDR3 sequence (DNA): TGTGCCTGGAGTGTAATGAGTGAAGCTTTCTTT. Its protein is CAWSVMSEAFF.

Concerning this clone: Distinct nucleotide sequences in the sample also encode this CDR3. The chain recombines TRBV7-2 with TRBJ2-3; possible D gene TRBD2, 6 bases. The CDR3 is made up of 14 amino acids. The germline V gene has CDR1 SGHTA and CDR2 FQGNSA. Trimming shortened V by 6 bases and J by 1 base, and 11 bases separated the two germline ends. The CDR3 DNA is TGTGCCAGCAGACTAGGAGGGGGCACAGATACGCAGTATTTT. It translates to CASRLGGGTDTQYF.

Notes on this clone: This same CDR3 is encoded by further DNA sequences in the sample. The V call is TRBV7-2, the J call TRBJ2-2; 7 bases are shared with TRBD2. J gave up 6 bases and V 1 base, and 2 bases lay outside the gene matches. The CDR3 runs to 14 residues. The germline CDR1 and CDR2 sequences are SGHTA and FQGNSA. The CDR3 nucleotides are TGTGCCAGCAGCTTAGGCGGGAGCGCCGGGGAGCTGTTTTTT. Translating it yields CASSLGGSAGELFF.

J is TRBJ1-3 and V is TRBV28; D not resolved. The germline V gene encodes CDR1 MDHEN and CDR2 SYDVKM. The CDR3 sequence is 14 residues long. The V end was cut by 2 bases, the J end by 3 bases, with 8 bases between. The CDR3 protein is CASSLGNYGNTIYF. Written as DNA, the CDR3 is TGTGCCAGCAGTTTAGGGAACTATGGAAACACCATATATTTT.

The chain combines TRBV10-3 with TRBJ1-3, with D tentatively TRBD1 (5 bases). Germline V gene sequence: CDR1 ENHRY, CDR2 SYGVKD. V lost 7 bases, J lost 4 bases, and 17 bases lay in between. The CDR3 totals 15 residues. CDR3 in amino acids: CAITASSGLGNTIYF. In nucleotides, the CDR3 is TGTGCCATCACCGCCTCGTCGGGGCTCGGAAACACCATATATTTT.

The rearrangement joins TRBV5-1 to TRBJ2-7, with D hard to call. The ends were cut back, 0 bases at V and 3 bases at J, with 13 bases in the middle. The germline gives CDR1 SGHRS, CDR2 YFSETQ. This CDR3 has 15 amino acids. CDR3: CASSLGGGLGYEQYF. CDR3 DNA sequence: TGCGCCAGCAGCTTGGGTGGTGGCCTCGGCTACGAGCAGTACTTC.

J is TRBJ1-2 and V is TRBV30; D not certain. The CDR3 consists of 13 residues. Germline V gene sequence: CDR1 GTSNPN, CDR2 SVGIG (reference sequence). V lost 4 bases and J lost 4, with 13 bases in between. The CDR3, as DNA: TGTGCCTGGATCCCGATGGGAGGCTATGGCTACACCTTC. This sequence encodes CAWIPMGGYGYTF.

The chain employs TRBV9 and TRBJ1-1; 9 bases align to TRBD1. V dropped 4 bases and J dropped 4; count of bases not matched to a gene: 8. This CDR3 has 15 amino acids. Germline CDR1 is SGDLS and CDR2 is YYNGEE. CDR3 nucleotide sequence: TGTGCCAGCAGCCCAGCGGGACAGGGTGGCACTGAAGCTTTCTTT. Translation gives CASSPAGQGGTEAFF.

The chain has TRBV6-5 and TRBJ2-1, with D unresolved. Germline values: CDR1 MNHEY, CDR2 SVGAGI. V was clipped by 6 bases and J by 3 bases, with 15 bases between them. CDR3 size: 15 residues. The CDR3 DNA reads TGTGCCAGCAGATATCAAGGAAGTCGCTACAATGAGCAGTTCTTC. Translating gives CASRYQGSRYNEQFF.

This chain connects TRBV9 to TRBJ2-7, with 8 nucleotides matching TRBD2. The CDR3 has 15 amino acids. V shed 2 bases and J 3 bases; nucleotides not matched to a gene: 7. The germline gives CDR1 SGDLS, CDR2 YYNGEE. The CDR3 here is CASSVQAGVLYEQYF. The CDR3 region has the DNA TGTGCCAGCAGCGTCCAAGCGGGGGTACTCTACGAGCAGTACTTC. Drawing the rest from reference TRBV9 and TRBJ2-7, the complete variable domain is DSGVTQTPKHLITATGQRVTLRCSPRSGDLSVYWYQQSLDQGLQFLIQYYNGEERAKGNILERFSAQQFPDLHSELNLSSLELGDSALYFCASSVQAGVLYEQYFGPGTRLTVT.

V and J are TRBV30 and TRBJ1-5; D is unresolved. In germline, CDR1 is GTSNPN, CDR2 SVGIG (reference sequence). CDR3 size: 14 residues. V was shortened by 2 bases and J by 9 bases, with 17 bases between the two germline ends. CDR3 DNA: TGTGCCTGGAGTAATCCCCCTCAAACCCGGCCCCAGCATTTT. Translation: CAWSNPPQTRPQHF.

Comment on this clone: The same CDR3 can be traced to other DNA sequences in this sample. This chain connects TRBV20-1 to TRBJ2-5; D uncertain. The CDR3 spans 11 residues. The V end was cut by 0 bases, the J end by 4 bases, with 3 bases between. Germline V gene lookup returns CDR1 DFQATT and CDR2 SNEGSKA (reference sequence). The CDR3 coding sequence is TGCAGTGCTAGAGAGGGAGAGACCCAGTACTTC. It codes for CSAREGETQYF.

The gene calls are TRBV7-9 and TRBJ2-1, with D maybe TRBD2 (6 bases). Trimming stripped 1 base from V and 5 bases from J, with 21 bases between. The germline V gene has CDR1 SEHNR and CDR2 FQNEAQ (reference sequence). The CDR3 consists of 18 residues. Written as DNA, the CDR3 is TGTGCCAGCAGCTTAGTTACCGGGATACGGGGACTGGACAATGAGCAGTTCTTC. Translating gives CASSLVTGIRGLDNEQFF.

CDR3 sequence reads: CASSQGQGAREQYF. CDR3 nucleotides: TGCGCCAGCAGCCAAGGACAGGGGGCAAGGGAGCAGTACTTC. This rearrangement joins TRBV5-1 to TRBJ2-7; 11 bases align to TRBD1. This CDR3 has 14 amino acids. Germline V lookup: CDR1 SGHRS, CDR2 YFSETQ. V shed 4 bases and J 7 bases; nucleotides not matched to a gene: 7.

As DNA, the CDR3 is TGTGCCTGGACCTCCTCGGGGGGCATCTATGGCTACACCTTC. Translating gives CAWTSSGGIYGYTF. V and J are TRBV30 and TRBJ1-2, with D possibly matching TRBD1 (6 bases). The CDR3 runs 14 residues. Germline V gene sequence: CDR1 GTSNPN, CDR2 SVGIG (reference sequence). Trimming shortened V by 4 bases and J by 4 bases, and 16 bases separated the two germline ends.

The chain couples TRBV5-4 to TRBJ1-2; 10 bases fit TRBD1. With 4 bases clipped from V and 2 bases from J, the junction kept 14 bases outside the gene matches. The CDR3 contains 18 residues. The germline V gene has CDR1 SGHNT and CDR2 YYREEE (reference sequence). For the CDR3, the DNA is TGTGCCAGCAGCCCGATCGGGACAGGGGCCCATCCCAACTATGGCTACACCTTC. It specifies CASSPIGTGAHPNYGYTF.